The 8 T cell receptor beta chains reported below all come from one sample, sequenced in a study of blood T cell repertoires in COVID-19. The table came from immunoSEQ multiplex PCR; TCRdb's copy has only in-frame clones and leaves some out. The sample lists hundreds of thousands of clones, about nine tenths occurring once. Sequenced input: peripheral blood. These receptor sequences come from a woman in her 70s with COVID-19, enrolled during active disease.

CDR3 sequence: CSVESSGGYEQYF. Written as DNA, the CDR3 is TGCAGCGTTGAAAGCTCCGGGGGCTACGAGCAGTACTTC. The chain recombines TRBV29-1 with TRBJ2-7, with D possibly TRBD2 on 6 matching bases. Germline assignment: CDR1 SQVTM and CDR2 ANQGSEA. The ends were cut back, 2 bases at V and 3 bases at J, with 11 bases in the middle. The CDR3 consists of 13 residues.

The chain employs TRBV28 and TRBJ1-6; 9 positions match TRBD1. The CDR3 has 16 residues. The V segment lost 2 bases and the J segment 7 bases; nucleotides outside the gene matches: 6. Germline CDR1 MDHEN, CDR2 SYDVKM. CDR3 coding DNA: TGTGCCAGCAGTTTAGGTGGGACAGGGAGGAATTCACCCCTCCACTTT. Translating it yields CASSLGGTGRNSPLHF.

Here the CDR3 DNA reads TGCGCCAGCAGGCAGGGGGCTAAAACTGAAGCTTTCTTT. Translating it yields CASRQGAKTEAFF. The chain has TRBV10-1 and TRBJ1-1; 8 bases line up with TRBD1. Germline values: CDR1 WNHNN, CDR2 SYGVQD (reference sequence). J lost 5 bases, V lost 6 bases, and 5 bases had no gene match. The CDR3 is 13 amino acids.

The genes are TRBV7-9 and TRBJ1-1; D is possibly TRBD1 (5 bases). CDR1 is SEHNR and CDR2 is FQNEAQ in the germline V gene (reference sequence). Deletions cut 5 bases from V and 4 bases from J, with 11 bases between. The CDR3 loop spans 13 amino acids. CDR3 sequence reads: CASSPPGVTEAFF. Here the CDR3 DNA reads TGTGCCAGCAGCCCTCCGGGGGTCACTGAAGCTTTCTTT.

The sample holds one count of this clone. The genes are TRBV7-9 and TRBJ1-4; 7 bases align to TRBD1. The trim removed 3 bases at V and 7 bases at J, leaving 11 bases unmatched. The CDR3 spans 16 residues. CDR1 and CDR2 (germline): SEHNR, FQNEAQ (reference sequence). DNA of the CDR3: TGTGCCAGCAGCTTCGAGTTGCAGGGGGGTAGTGAAAAACTGTTTTTT. Translation: CASSFELQGGSEKLFF. Combining the CDR3 with reference TRBV7-9 and TRBJ1-4 gives the whole variable domain DTGVSQNPRHKITKRGQNVTFRCDPISEHNRLYWYRQTLGQGPEFLTYFQNEAQLEKSRLLSDRFSAERPKGSFSTLEIQRTEQGDSAMYLCASSFELQGGSEKLFFGSGTQLSVL.

The sample holds a few counts of this clone. The chain is built from TRBV3-1 (or the pseudogene TRBV3-2) and TRBJ2-2, with D possibly TRBD1 on 6 matching bases. CDR1 is LGHDT, CDR2 YNNKEL, per germline (reference sequence). V was trimmed by 1 base and J by 1 base, leaving 13 bases between them. The CDR3 sequence is 17 residues long. CDR3 sequence reads: CASSQVGRGMNTGELFF. DNA for the CDR3: TGTGCCAGCAGCCAAGTGGGCAGGGGAATGAACACCGGGGAGCTGTTTTTT.

The V call is TRBV6-4, the J call TRBJ1-2; possibly TRBD1 for D (5 bases). The V end lost 7 bases, the J end lost 8 bases, and 11 bases lay between the germline ends. The CDR3 consists of 11 residues. Germline CDR1 reads MRHNA; CDR2 reads SNTAGT. CDR3 bases: TGTGCCAGCATCACCCGGGGGGGCTACACCTTC. Translation: CASITRGGYTF.

The chain has TRBV4-2 and TRBJ1-2; 9 bases agree with TRBD1. This CDR3 is built from 14 residues. The germline V gene encodes CDR1 LGHNA and CDR2 YNFKEQ. Losses at the gene ends were 6 bases for V and 6 bases for J; bases not matched to a gene: 8. CDR3 sequence: CASRLPGTGNGYTF. The DNA of the CDR3 is TGTGCCAGCAGATTACCCGGGACAGGGAATGGCTACACCTTC.